Given below is one TCR beta chain in context. The data were produced by immunoSEQ multiplex PCR, yet TCRdb's version contains in-frame clones alone and is incomplete. The sample contains 260,000 or so clones, around 82% of which appear only once. The sample belongs to a study of blood T cell repertoires in COVID-19. CDR1 and CDR2 from the germline V gene are SGHAT and FQDESV (reference sequence). Trimming stripped 5 bases from V and 4 bases from J, with 14 bases between. CDR3 length equals 14 residues. The sequence was obtained from an elderly man with acute or convalescent COVID-19. The chain couples TRBV11-1 to TRBJ1-1, with a possible D match to TRBD1 (6 bases). Sequenced sample: peripheral blood. CDR3 sequence: CASSPSQGATEAFF. The CDR3, as DNA: TGTGCCAGCAGCCCCTCACAGGGAGCCACTGAAGCTTTCTTT.